Below, one T cell receptor (beta chain) is given with its context. Ages ranged from about 18 to 89 years, with residence in 24 US areas. These data come from a study of blood T cell repertoires in COVID-19. Repertoires were generated with immunoSEQ multiplex PCR, while TCRdb's copy carries only in-frame clones and drops some. Of approximately 300,000 clones detected, approximately 92% appear once; the ten largest clones hold about 18%. CDR3 length equals 14 residues. Germline V gene lookup returns CDR1 ENHRY and CDR2 SYGVKD. V was cut by 7 bases and J by 4 bases, with 16 bases left in between. The rearrangement joins TRBV10-3 to TRBJ1-2; no clear D. The receptor comes from a woman in her twenties or thirties who had recovered from COVID-19. Sequencing was carried out using PBMCs or T cells enriched from blood (not recorded which). For the CDR3, the DNA is TGTGCCATCAACCCATGGAGGGCCCGCTATGGCTACACCTTC. Translation: CAINPWRARYGYTF.